This paragraph covers one TCR beta chain sequence. Its antigen is undetermined. These data are taken from a study of beta chain features in type 1 diabetes. Study findings and constraints: For Type 1 diabetes patients, all four CD4+ subsets carried TCRB CDR3s that were moderately but significantly shorter.

What was sequenced were expressed TCRB transcripts, since all of the isolated RNA had been reverse transcribed. Profiled with immunoSEQ multiplex PCR; TCRdb holds only in-frame clones, not every one. The sample includes about 710,000 clones, over 11% seen only once; the top ten take 0.035% to 0.045%. Donors contributed one heparinised blood draw apiece, averaging approximately 100 mL. This receptor was obtained from a man between 18 and 35 years old with type 1 diabetes. Sequencing input: naive CD4+ T cells from blood.

The CDR3 DNA reads as TGTGCCAGCAGCCCCGGACTAGCGGGAAAGTACGAGCAGTACTTC. This encodes CASSPGLAGKYEQYF. The V gene is TRBV5-4, the J gene TRBJ2-7; 12 positions agree with TRBD2. V lost 4 bases and J lost 4; bases outside the gene matches: 6. The CDR3 is 15 residues long. Germline CDR1 and CDR2: SGHNT and YYREEE (reference sequence).